This is a list of T cell receptor beta chains from one sample in a study of Tregs in tolerant kidney transplant recipients. The assay was immunoSEQ multiplex PCR, and TCRdb's table has in-frame clones only and misses some. Here the sample spans some 60,000 clones, around 88% being singletons. Sequenced: CD4+ T cells from blood. These receptors were obtained from a human donor in good health. Both conserved end residues are part of each CDR3. The D gene is left open where the match is weak. A row's size may be missing; if present it is once, few, many or a size class.

CDR3 DNA: TGTGCCAGCAGCGGGATTAGCACAGATACGCAGTATTTT
CDR3 protein: CASSGISTDTQYF
J gene: TRBJ2-3
V gene: TRBV25-1
clone size: NA
D gene: NA

CDR3 DNA: TGTGCCTGGACCCGGGACAGGGTTGGTAATTCACCCCTCCACTTT
CDR3 protein: CAWTRDRVGNSPLHF
J gene: TRBJ1-6
V gene: TRBV30
clone size: NA
D gene: TRBD1

CDR3 DNA: TGTGCCAGTACCAAACACCAGAACATTGAAGCTTTCTTT
CDR3 protein: CASTKHQNIEAFF
J gene: TRBJ1-1
V gene: TRBV19
clone size: NA
D gene: NA

CDR3 DNA: TGTGCCAGCAGCTATCGGGGAAATTATGGCTACACCTTC
CDR3 protein: CASSYRGNYGYTF
J gene: TRBJ1-2
V gene: TRBV5-8
clone size: medium-sized
D gene: NA

CDR3 DNA: TGTGCCAGCAGTTACAACAGGGGGCTGGGGACCCAGTACTTC
CDR3 protein: CASSYNRGLGTQYF
J gene: TRBJ2-5
V gene: TRBV6-5
clone size: NA
D gene: TRBD1

CDR3 DNA: TGTGCCAGCAGCAAATGGGTGGACTGCGGTGGGTCCTACGAGCAGTACTTC
CDR3 protein: CASSKWVDCGGSYEQYF
J gene: TRBJ2-7
V gene: TRBV21-1
clone size: NA
D gene: NA

CDR3 DNA: TGTGCCTGGAGTCAGGGTGAAGAGACCCAGTACTTC
CDR3 protein: CAWSQGEETQYF
J gene: TRBJ2-5
V gene: TRBV30
clone size: NA
D gene: NA

CDR3 DNA: TGTGCCAGCAGTAATTACAGGGGACACACTGAAGCTTTCTTT
CDR3 protein: CASSNYRGHTEAFF
J gene: TRBJ1-1
V gene: TRBV28
clone size: NA
D gene: TRBD1

CDR3 DNA: TGTGCCAGCATCCCCTACAGGGGAAGAGATACGCAGTATTTT
CDR3 protein: CASIPYRGRDTQYF
J gene: TRBJ2-3
V gene: TRBV6-1
clone size: NA
D gene: TRBD1

CDR3 DNA: TGTGCCAGCAAACAGGGGGGTAGGACTGAAGCTTTCTTT
CDR3 protein: CASKQGGRTEAFF
J gene: TRBJ1-1
V gene: TRBV6-6
clone size: NA
D gene: TRBD1

CDR3 DNA: TGTGCCTGGTCTAGGGGGGACACCGGGGAGCTGTTTTTT
CDR3 protein: CAWSRGDTGELFF
J gene: TRBJ2-2
V gene: TRBV30
clone size: NA
D gene: NA

CDR3 DNA: TGTGCCAGCAGCCAAGAGATTGCGGGGGGAACAGTGGATACGCAGTATTTT
CDR3 protein: CASSQEIAGGTVDTQYF
J gene: TRBJ2-3
V gene: TRBV4-2
clone size: NA
D gene: TRBD2

CDR3 DNA: TGTGCCAGCAGCGTAGAAATGGGGACTTATAGCACAGATACGCAGTATTTT
CDR3 protein: CASSVEMGTYSTDTQYF
J gene: TRBJ2-3
V gene: TRBV9
clone size: NA
D gene: NA

CDR3 DNA: TGTGCCAGCAGGAAGGGGGGGACTTTCAATGAGCAGTTCTTC
CDR3 protein: CASRKGGTFNEQFF
J gene: TRBJ2-1
V gene: TRBV6-1
clone size: NA
D gene: NA

CDR3 DNA: TGTGCCTGGAGTTACCCAGGGATGAACACTGAAGCTTTCTTT
CDR3 protein: CAWSYPGMNTEAFF
J gene: TRBJ1-1
V gene: TRBV30
clone size: NA
D gene: NA

CDR3 DNA: TGTGCCAGCAGCTACCATTCAGGGGCCAACGTCCTGACTTTC
CDR3 protein: CASSYHSGANVLTF
J gene: TRBJ2-6
V gene: TRBV7-9
clone size: once
D gene: NA

CDR3 DNA: TGTGCCAGCAGCTTGAGGGGACTGAAGGGCTACACCTTC
CDR3 protein: CASSLRGLKGYTF
J gene: TRBJ1-2
V gene: TRBV5-4
clone size: NA
D gene: NA

CDR3 DNA: TGTGCCAGTCGGTCGGTGGGCACAGATACGCAGTATTTT
CDR3 protein: CASRSVGTDTQYF
J gene: TRBJ2-3
V gene: TRBV19
clone size: NA
D gene: NA

CDR3 DNA: TGTGCCATCAGCCCTAACGTCCTAGGCAATGAGCAGTTCTTC
CDR3 protein: CAISPNVLGNEQFF
J gene: TRBJ2-1
V gene: TRBV10-3
clone size: NA
D gene: NA

CDR3 DNA: TGCGCCAGCAGCACCATCCCAGGGGGTGATATCGAAGCTTTCTTT
CDR3 protein: CASSTIPGGDIEAFF
J gene: TRBJ1-1
V gene: TRBV5-1
clone size: few
D gene: TRBD1

CDR3 DNA: TGTGCCAGCAGCCCCAGGGGGCTAGGGCGCAATCAGCCCCAGCATTTT
CDR3 protein: CASSPRGLGRNQPQHF
J gene: TRBJ1-5
V gene: TRBV5-6
clone size: NA
D gene: TRBD1

CDR3 DNA: TGTGCCAGCAGTCCCACGGCTACAGGGATGAGGGTCAATGAGCAGTTCTTC
CDR3 protein: CASSPTATGMRVNEQFF
J gene: TRBJ2-1
V gene: TRBV27
clone size: NA
D gene: NA

CDR3 DNA: TGTGCCAGTAGTATATTCGGAATGGGACAGGAGTGGTCTGGAAACACCATATATTTT
CDR3 protein: CASSIFGMGQEWSGNTIYF
J gene: TRBJ1-3
V gene: TRBV19
clone size: NA
D gene: TRBD1

CDR3 DNA: TGTGCCAGCAGCTTTCAGGTCTTGGGGATAAACATTCAGTACTTC
CDR3 protein: CASSFQVLGINIQYF
J gene: TRBJ2-4
V gene: TRBV7-8
clone size: NA
D gene: NA

CDR3 DNA: TGTGCCAGCTCACCGTCCCGTAGAGAAAAACTGTTTTTT
CDR3 protein: CASSPSRREKLFF
J gene: TRBJ1-4
V gene: TRBV18
clone size: NA
D gene: NA

CDR3 DNA: TGTGCCAGCAGCAGGACTAATGAAAAACTGTTTTTT
CDR3 protein: CASSRTNEKLFF
J gene: TRBJ1-4
V gene: TRBV6-5
clone size: NA
D gene: NA

CDR3 DNA: TGTGCCAGCAGCGCGCAGGGTGTAGTCTATGGCTACACCTTC
CDR3 protein: CASSAQGVVYGYTF
J gene: TRBJ1-2
V gene: TRBV21-1
clone size: NA
D gene: NA

CDR3 DNA: TGTGCCAGCAGCTTATTCGGGGGCCCGTCCCAAGAGACCCAGTACTTC
CDR3 protein: CASSLFGGPSQETQYF
J gene: TRBJ2-5
V gene: TRBV11-3
clone size: NA
D gene: NA

CDR3 DNA: TGTGCCAGCAGTTTTGGACAGGGGGTACGCGAGCAGTACTTC
CDR3 protein: CASSFGQGVREQYF
J gene: TRBJ2-7
V gene: TRBV6-1
clone size: NA
D gene: TRBD1

CDR3 DNA: TGCGCCAGCCAGGAGCGGGAATCTTTAGATACGCAGTATTTT
CDR3 protein: CASQERESLDTQYF
J gene: TRBJ2-3
V gene: TRBV2
clone size: NA
D gene: TRBD2

CDR3 DNA: TGTGCCAGCAGCTTAACGGGGGGAGCGTCGTTGACGCAGTATTTT
CDR3 protein: CASSLTGGASLTQYF
J gene: TRBJ2-3
V gene: TRBV7-3
clone size: medium-sized
D gene: NA

CDR3 DNA: TGTGCCAGCAGTTCCCTCCTCTCCTACGAGCAGTACTTC
CDR3 protein: CASSSLLSYEQYF
J gene: TRBJ2-7
V gene: TRBV27
clone size: NA
D gene: NA

CDR3 DNA: TGTGCCAGCAGCGTTAGCGGGAGAAGCACCGGGGAGCTGTTTTTT
CDR3 protein: CASSVSGRSTGELFF
J gene: TRBJ2-2
V gene: TRBV7-8
clone size: few
D gene: TRBD2

CDR3 DNA: TGCGCCAGCAGCCAGTCCCCGGGACAGAAAGCTTTCTTT
CDR3 protein: CASSQSPGQKAFF
J gene: TRBJ1-1
V gene: TRBV4-3
clone size: NA
D gene: TRBD1

CDR3 DNA: TGCGCCAGCAGCCATGGCGGGGTAAAGCCCGCCATTGGCTACACCTTC
CDR3 protein: CASSHGGVKPAIGYTF
J gene: TRBJ1-2
V gene: TRBV4-3
clone size: NA
D gene: NA

CDR3 DNA: TGTGCCAGCAGTGAACTGGTGAACACTGAAGCTTTCTTT
CDR3 protein: CASSELVNTEAFF
J gene: TRBJ1-1
V gene: TRBV6-1
clone size: NA
D gene: NA

CDR3 DNA: TGTGCCAGCAGCTTAGGAGGACAGGGAGTGTATACGCAGTATTTT
CDR3 protein: CASSLGGQGVYTQYF
J gene: TRBJ2-3
V gene: TRBV7-2
clone size: NA
D gene: TRBD1

CDR3 DNA: TGTGCCAGCAGCTCAGGGGGGGACAACACCGGGGAGCTGCTTTTT
CDR3 protein: CASSSGGDNTGELLF
J gene: TRBJ2-2
V gene: TRBV2
clone size: NA
D gene: NA

CDR3 DNA: TGTGCCAGCAGCTTAAGAAAACTAGCGGGAGGGAGGGACAATGAGCAGTTCTTC
CDR3 protein: CASSLRKLAGGRDNEQFF
J gene: TRBJ2-1
V gene: TRBV11-3
clone size: NA
D gene: TRBD2

CDR3 DNA: TGTGCCAGTAGTACACAGGGGGGCAATCAGCCCCAGCATTTT
CDR3 protein: CASSTQGGNQPQHF
J gene: TRBJ1-5
V gene: TRBV19
clone size: NA
D gene: TRBD1

CDR3 DNA: TGCGCCAGCAGCGCCAGGACAGGGACGGACAATGAGCAGTTCTTC
CDR3 protein: CASSARTGTDNEQFF
J gene: TRBJ2-1
V gene: TRBV5-1
clone size: NA
D gene: TRBD1

CDR3 DNA: TGTGCCAGCAGCCGGGCAGCTTCCTACGAGCAGTACTTC
CDR3 protein: CASSRAASYEQYF
J gene: TRBJ2-7
V gene: TRBV11-2
clone size: NA
D gene: NA

CDR3 DNA: TGTGCCAGTAGTATAAATCACGAATACTCTGGAAACACCATATATTTT
CDR3 protein: CASSINHEYSGNTIYF
J gene: TRBJ1-3
V gene: TRBV19
clone size: NA
D gene: NA

CDR3 DNA: TGTGCCACCAGCAGAGATGCGGGAGGGTGGGACAATGAGCAGTTCTTC
CDR3 protein: CATSRDAGGWDNEQFF
J gene: TRBJ2-1
V gene: TRBV15
clone size: NA
D gene: TRBD2

CDR3 DNA: TGTGCCAGCAGCGCTCAAACCTACGAGCAGTACTTC
CDR3 protein: CASSAQTYEQYF
J gene: TRBJ2-7
V gene: TRBV11-2
clone size: once
D gene: NA

CDR3 DNA: TGCGCCAGCAGCTTGGTTTGGCCAGGTGCACCTCACGAGTCCTATGGCTACACCTTC
CDR3 protein: CASSLVWPGAPHESYGYTF
J gene: TRBJ1-2
V gene: TRBV5-1
clone size: NA
D gene: NA